This TCR beta chain was captured by sequencing in a study of somatic mutations in cytotoxic T cells in rheumatoid arthritis. Study-wide context: Among the T-cell populations stained with V beta antibodies, some were separated by flow sorting at nearly 100% purity, including V beta1+ cells whose TCRB was sequenced.

Trimming shortened V by 4 bases and J by 5 bases, and 17 bases separated the two germline ends. CDR1 ENHRY and CDR2 SYGVKD come from the germline V gene. This CDR3 has 15 amino acids. The table came from immunoSEQ multiplex PCR; TCRdb's copy has only in-frame clones and leaves some out. Altogether about 14,000 clones are present, 74% being singletons, with the ten largest covering 25% to 30%. Material for sequencing was CD8+ T cells sorted from blood. The clonotype comes from an adult with rheumatoid arthritis. The rearrangement links TRBV10-3 to TRBJ2-5; possible D gene TRBD2, 6 bases. The CDR3 region is CAISGTVASAETQYF. The CDR3 DNA follows: TGTGCCATCAGTGGAACGGTGGCTAGCGCGGAGACCCAGTACTTC.